Sequencing of this T cell receptor beta chain was carried out in a study of cytomegalovirus exposure and HLA in healthy donors. Points on this clone: What it recognizes is unknown.

Amplification used 60 Vbeta primers and 13 Jbeta primers. Produced via immunoSEQ multiplex PCR; TCRdb's table is partial and in-frame only. The data contain 170,000 or so clones, 82% of them singletons. Germline V lookup: CDR1 MDHEN, CDR2 SYDVKM. The CDR3 spans 16 residues. Germline trimming cut 5 bases from V and 1 base from J; bases unmatched to any gene: 11. Overall study results and limits: As a later analysis showed, a missense DCLRE1C variant was linked to trimming of TCR beta V- and J-genes. Previous analysis showed most TCR beta V segments were productive about 87% or about 30% of the time. In a later analysis, parvovirus B19, influenza, CMV and Epstein-Barr virus appeared linked to several top co-occurrence clusters.

The TCR sequence derives from a woman aged 50 to 60 in good health and CMV-seronegative. V usage is TRBV28 and J usage is TRBJ2-7, with TRBD1 identical over 7 bases. The sample was PBMCs. Here the CDR3 reads CASSEHRDSHSYEQYF. CDR3 in DNA: TGTGCCAGCAGTGAACACCGGGACAGTCATTCCTACGAGCAGTACTTC.